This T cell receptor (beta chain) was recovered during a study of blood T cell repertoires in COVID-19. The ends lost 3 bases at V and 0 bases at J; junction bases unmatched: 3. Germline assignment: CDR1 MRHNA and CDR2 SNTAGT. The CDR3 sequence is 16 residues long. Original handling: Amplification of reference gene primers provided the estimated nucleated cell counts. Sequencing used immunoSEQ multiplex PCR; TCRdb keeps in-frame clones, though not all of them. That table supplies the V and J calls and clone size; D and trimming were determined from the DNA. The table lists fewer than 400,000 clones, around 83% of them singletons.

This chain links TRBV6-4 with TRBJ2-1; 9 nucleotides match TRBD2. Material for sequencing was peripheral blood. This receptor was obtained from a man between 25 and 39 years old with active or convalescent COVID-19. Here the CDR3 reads CASSDLAGSSYNEQFF. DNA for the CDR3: TGTGCCAGCAGTGATCTAGCGGGGAGCTCCTACAATGAGCAGTTCTTC.